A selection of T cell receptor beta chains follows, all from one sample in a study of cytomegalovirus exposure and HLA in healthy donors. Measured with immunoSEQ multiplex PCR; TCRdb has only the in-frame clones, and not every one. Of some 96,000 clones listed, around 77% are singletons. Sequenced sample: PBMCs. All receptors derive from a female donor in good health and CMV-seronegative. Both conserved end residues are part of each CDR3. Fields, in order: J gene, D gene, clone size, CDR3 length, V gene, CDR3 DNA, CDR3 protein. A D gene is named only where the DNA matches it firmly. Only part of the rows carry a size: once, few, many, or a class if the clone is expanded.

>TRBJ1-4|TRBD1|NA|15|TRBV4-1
TGCGCCAGCAGCCTACAGGGGACAGGGGAGGGAAAACTGTTTTTT
CASSLQGTGEGKLFF
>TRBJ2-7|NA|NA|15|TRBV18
TGTGCCAGCTCACCGACGACCGGGCAGGGAAGCGAGCAGTACTTC
CASSPTTGQGSEQYF
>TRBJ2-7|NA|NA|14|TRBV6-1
TGTGCCAGCAGTGAACAGCGGTGGCCTAACGAGCAGTACTTC
CASSEQRWPNEQYF
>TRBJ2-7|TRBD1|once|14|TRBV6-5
TGTGCCAGCAGTAGGGGGACAGCAGCTTACGAGCAGTACTTC
CASSRGTAAYEQYF
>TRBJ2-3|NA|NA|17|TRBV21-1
TGTGCCAGCAGCAAAGTCTGGACTAGCTCTCGGACAGATACGCAGTATTTT
CASSKVWTSSRTDTQYF
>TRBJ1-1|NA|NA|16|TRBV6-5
TGTGCCAGCAGTTCCCCGGGACTTCCCGGTTTTGGTAAAGCTTTCTTT
CASSSPGLPGFGKAFF
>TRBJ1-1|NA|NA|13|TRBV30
TGTGCCTGGAGTGTACGGTGGAACACTGAAGCTTTCTTT
CAWSVRWNTEAFF
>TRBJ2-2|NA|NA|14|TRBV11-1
TGTGCCAGCAGCGAATACGGGAACACCGGGGAGCTGTTTTTT
CASSEYGNTGELFF
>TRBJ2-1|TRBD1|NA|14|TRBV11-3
TGTGCCAGCAGCTTGGGACAGGGCTACAATGAGCAGTTCTTC
CASSLGQGYNEQFF
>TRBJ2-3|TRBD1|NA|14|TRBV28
TGTGCCAGCAGGACAGGGATAAGCACAGATACGCAGTATTTT
CASRTGISTDTQYF
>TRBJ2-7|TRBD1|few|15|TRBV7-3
TGTGCCAGCAGCCCCGGGACAGGCCTGCGGTGGGAGCAGTACTTC
CASSPGTGLRWEQYF
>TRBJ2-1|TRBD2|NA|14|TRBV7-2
TGTGCCAGCAGCTGGGGACTAGCGGGCAATGAGCAGTTCTTC
CASSWGLAGNEQFF
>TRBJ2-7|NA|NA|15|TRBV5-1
TGCGCCAGCAGCTTGATTAGCGGAGGGAACTACGAGCAGTACTTC
CASSLISGGNYEQYF
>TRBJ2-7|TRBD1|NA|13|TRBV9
TGTGCCAGCAGCGCGACAGGGTTGGGGGAGCAGTACTTC
CASSATGLGEQYF
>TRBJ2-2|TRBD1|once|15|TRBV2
TGTGCCAGCAGGCCCGGGACAGTGAACACCGGGGAGCTGTTTTTT
CASRPGTVNTGELFF
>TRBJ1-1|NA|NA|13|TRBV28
TGTGCCAGCAGGGGAGGACCGTACACTGAAGCTTTCTTT
CASRGGPYTEAFF
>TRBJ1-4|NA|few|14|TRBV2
TGTGCCAGCAGGGCACAGGGAGTTAATGAAAAACTGTTTTTT
CASRAQGVNEKLFF
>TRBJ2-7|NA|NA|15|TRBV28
TGTGCCAGCCGTCCGAACCTGGGGGGCTCCTACGAGCAGTACTTC
CASRPNLGGSYEQYF
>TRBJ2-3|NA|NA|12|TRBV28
TGTGCCAGCAGTTTGAGGACAGATACGCAGTATTTT
CASSLRTDTQYF
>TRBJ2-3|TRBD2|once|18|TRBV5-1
TGCGCCAGCAGCTTGATGAGTAGGAGCGGGATTCCCACAGATACGCAGTATTTT
CASSLMSRSGIPTDTQYF
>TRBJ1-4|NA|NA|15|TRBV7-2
TGTGCCAGCAGCTTAGGGCAGGGGTGGGGTGAAAAACTGTTTTTT
CASSLGQGWGEKLFF
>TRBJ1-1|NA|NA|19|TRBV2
TGTGCCAGCAGTGCGACAGGTCGCGGGCCGTTGGAGTTTGGCCCTGAAGCTTTCTTT
CASSATGRGPLEFGPEAFF
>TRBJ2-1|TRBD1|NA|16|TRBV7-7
TGTGCTAGCAGTATAAAGCCGGGACAGGGAAAAAATGAGCAGTTCTTC
CASSIKPGQGKNEQFF
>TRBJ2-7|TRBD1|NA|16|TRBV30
TGTGCCTGGAACCGACAGGGCGGCTCCTTAGCCTACGAGCAGTACTTC
CAWNRQGGSLAYEQYF
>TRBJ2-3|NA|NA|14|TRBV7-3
TGTGCCAGCAGCGCACTAGTGGGCACAGATACGCAGTATTTT
CASSALVGTDTQYF
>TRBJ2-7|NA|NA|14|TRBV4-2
TGTGCCAGCAGCCAAGACTTGGTAACTTACGAGCAGTACTTC
CASSQDLVTYEQYF
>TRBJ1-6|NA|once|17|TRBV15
TGTGCCACCAGCGGAGGGGTTGGGACTCTCCGTAATTCACCCCTCCACTTT
CATSGGVGTLRNSPLHF
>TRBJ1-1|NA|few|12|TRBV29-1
TGCAGCGTTGGCAGGGTCGGGACTGAAGCTTTCTTT
CSVGRVGTEAFF
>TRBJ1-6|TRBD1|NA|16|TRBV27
TGTGCCAGCAGTTTATCGGGCAGGACAGGGTTTTCACCCCTCCACTTT
CASSLSGRTGFSPLHF
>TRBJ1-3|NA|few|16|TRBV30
TGTGCCTGGGACCCTGGGCGGGTCCGAACTGGAAACACCATATATTTT
CAWDPGRVRTGNTIYF
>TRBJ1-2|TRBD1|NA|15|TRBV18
TGTGCCAGCTCACCACCGGGACAGAGCTCGAATGGCTACACCTTC
CASSPPGQSSNGYTF
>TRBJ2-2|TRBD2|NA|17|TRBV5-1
TGCGCCAGCAGCGGCGGGACTAGCGGGGCGAACACCGGGGAGCTGTTTTTT
CASSGGTSGANTGELFF
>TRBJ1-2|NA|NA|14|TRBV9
TGTGCCAGCAGCGTATTCACAGGGTTGGATGGCTACACCTTC
CASSVFTGLDGYTF
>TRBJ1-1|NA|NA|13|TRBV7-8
TGTGCCAGCAGCTACCATGGGCCCACTGAAGCTTTCTTT
CASSYHGPTEAFF
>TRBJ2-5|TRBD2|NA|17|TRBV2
TGTGCCAGCAGTGATTCGAGACTAGCGGGATCCCAAGAGACCCAGTACTTC
CASSDSRLAGSQETQYF
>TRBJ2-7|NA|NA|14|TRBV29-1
TGCAGCGTTGCGGAGTCGGATGGGTTCTACGAGCAGTACTTC
CSVAESDGFYEQYF
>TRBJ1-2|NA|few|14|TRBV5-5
TGTGCCAGCAGCTTGATAGCACAGGTAGAGGGCTACACCTTC
CASSLIAQVEGYTF
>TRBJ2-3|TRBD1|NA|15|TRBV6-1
TGTGCCAGCAGTGGATACAGGGGTAGCTTAGATACGCAGTATTTT
CASSGYRGSLDTQYF
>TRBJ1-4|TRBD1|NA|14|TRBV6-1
TGTGCCAGCAGTCGACTGGACAGGGATACAAAACTGTTTTTT
CASSRLDRDTKLFF
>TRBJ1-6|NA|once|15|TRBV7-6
TGTGCCAGCAGCGCTGGGGCAGGGGCATATTCACCCCTCCACTTT
CASSAGAGAYSPLHF
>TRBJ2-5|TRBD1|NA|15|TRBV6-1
TGTGCCAGCAGTGCCCGGGACAGGGGGCTTCGTGAGCAGTACTTC
CASSARDRGLREQYF
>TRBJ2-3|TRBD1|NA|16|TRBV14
TGTGCCAGCAGCCGGACAGGGCCTGCGACCACAGATACGCAGTATTTT
CASSRTGPATTDTQYF
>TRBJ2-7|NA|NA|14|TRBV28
TGTGCCAGCAGCCTCGGTGCGGTAACCTACGAGCAGTACTTC
CASSLGAVTYEQYF
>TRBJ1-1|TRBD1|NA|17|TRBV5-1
TGCGCCAGCAGCCCCAGGAACAGGGGGCGAGGAGACACTGAAGCTTTCTTT
CASSPRNRGRGDTEAFF
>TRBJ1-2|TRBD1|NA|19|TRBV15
TGTGCCACCAGCAGAGATATAAACCAGGGGGCAGGGGAGGGCTATGGCTACACCTTC
CATSRDINQGAGEGYGYTF
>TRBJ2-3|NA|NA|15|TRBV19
TGTGCCAGTAGTATAGAAGGGCTAGCGTCAGATACGCAGTATTTT
CASSIEGLASDTQYF
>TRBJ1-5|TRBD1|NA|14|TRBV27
TGTGCCAGCAGTTTATATACAGGGGATCAGGCCCAGCATTTT
CASSLYTGDQAQHF
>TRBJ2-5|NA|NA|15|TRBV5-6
TGTGCCAGCACCAACACTGGGGCATCGCAAGAGACCCAGTACTTC
CASTNTGASQETQYF
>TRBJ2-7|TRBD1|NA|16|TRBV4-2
TGTGCCAGCAGCCAAGACGGACAGGTGGGTTCGGACGAGCAGTACTTC
CASSQDGQVGSDEQYF
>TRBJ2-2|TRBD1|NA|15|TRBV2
TGTGCCAGCAGTGGACAGGGGCGATTCACCGGGGAGCTGTTTTTT
CASSGQGRFTGELFF
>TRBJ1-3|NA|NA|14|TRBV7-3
TGTGCCAGCTCGGCGGGGAGCTCTGGAAACACCATATATTTT
CASSAGSSGNTIYF
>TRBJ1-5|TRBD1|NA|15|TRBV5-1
TGCGCCAGCAGCTTGGAAGGACAGGGCAGTCAGCCCCAGCATTTT
CASSLEGQGSQPQHF
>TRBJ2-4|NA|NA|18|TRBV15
TGTGCCACCAGCACCACCGTGCAGGGGCCTATAGCCAAAAACATTCAGTACTTC
CATSTTVQGPIAKNIQYF
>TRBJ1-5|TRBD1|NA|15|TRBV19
TGTGCCAGTAATGGAGGACAGGGGTACAATCAGCCCCAGCATTTT
CASNGGQGYNQPQHF
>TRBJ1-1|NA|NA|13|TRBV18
TGTGCCAGCTCATCGACAGGTTACACTGAAGCTTTCTTT
CASSSTGYTEAFF
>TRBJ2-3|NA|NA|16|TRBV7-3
TGTGCCAGCAGCCCCAGGGCGGCAGCTAGCACAGATACGCAGTATTTT
CASSPRAAASTDTQYF
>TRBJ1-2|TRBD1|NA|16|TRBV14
TGTGCCAGCAGCCAAGACTTACCGGGACAGGGTTATGGCTACACCTTC
CASSQDLPGQGYGYTF